Sequencing of this T cell receptor (beta chain) was carried out in a study of blood T cell repertoires in COVID-19 (TCRdb year 2020). For context, the study as a whole: Collaborator samples came from the United States, Italy and Spain and covered acute and convalescent phases of COVID-19. The material from the prospective study consisted of cDNA or gDNA derived from T cells, B-cell-depleted T cells, or PBMCs. Deeply sampled blood TCRbeta repertoires from subjects exposed to, actively infected with, or recovered from COVID-19 were included in the dataset. A freely available public database, intended as a resource for researchers studying the immune response to SARS-CoV-2, is where the repertoires were released. The samples were drawn from two sources: the first 160 participants of the ongoing ImmuneRACE study, and 1,254 subjects contributed by 6 global collaborators. The sample metadata nearly always contained a de-identified subject ID, COVID-19 status, age in years and sex. Where HLA class I and class II types were available, the types were taken from metadata supplied by the sample provider, not from assay-based typing. The investigation overall reported the following: The quantity of clinical and demographic metadata differed by source and by participant and was supplied without curation.

Enrolling through a virtual design, the prospective study's participants ranged in age from roughly 18 to 89 years and lived across about two dozen United States geographic areas. Cohort assignment in the prospective study relied on participant-reported clinical history from a screening survey and a study questionnaire. Each participant in the prospective study had whole blood, serum and a nasopharyngeal or oropharyngeal swab collected by mobile phlebotomists. Prospective study participants could optionally give additional blood draws and questionnaires over an approximately 2-month period. Before DNA extraction, prospective study blood samples were shipped either frozen or at room temperature. TCRbeta CDR3 regions were amplified from genomic DNA by means of the immunoSEQ Assay, a bias-controlled multiplex PCR. Regarding the original processing steps: The number of nucleated cells in each sample was estimated from the amplification of reference gene primers within the assay. To quantify the absolute abundance of each unique TCRbeta CDR3 rearrangement, sequence reads were collapsed and filtered. For each sample, productive Simpson clonality was calculated as the square root of Simpson's diversity index over productive rearrangements. In TCRdb, the immuneACCESS table is reduced to in-frame sequences with V and J assigned. These tables do not hold every clone; where another copy was compared, an unresolved V gene accounts for under half, and the others remain unexplained. The V and J calls and clone size come from that table; D and trimming were worked out from the DNA. The sample yields 200,000 to 300,000 clones; around 85% were counted once. The ten largest clones add up to 3% to 4% of the sample.

Concerning this clone: Its cognate antigen has yet to be identified. Base qualities were left out, and no much larger clone turns up one base away.

Its CDR3 holds 15 amino acids, cysteine through phenylalanine. Solely the CDR3 DNA is kept, with 45 bases framed from the first base. V and J lose 0 bases and 0 bases, and a span of 9 bases separates them. The germline V gene specifies SGDLS as CDR1 and YYNGEE as CDR2. This TCR was recovered from a woman in her forties with acute COVID-19. Material: PBMCs or T cells enriched from blood (not recorded which). Recombination connected TRBV9 to TRBJ1-1; too little of a D gene remains to name it. The CDR3 region has the sequence CASSVVLGVNTEAFF. The DNA sequence follows: TGTGCCAGCAGCGTAGTACTAGGCGTGAACACTGAAGCTTTCTTT.